The 13 T cell receptor beta chains given below trace back to one sample, sequenced in a study of immune heterogeneity within non-small cell lung tumors. The template consisted of bulk tumor genomic DNA, with roughly 0.65 ug used per sample. Several biopsies were spaced far apart within each primary tumor and obtained as surgery took place. Undergoing curative surgery were patients whose non-small cell lung cancer was untreated and newly diagnosed. The authors amplified TCR beta CDR3 by multiplex PCR with 32 V and 13 J primers. TCRdb re-called the multiplex PCR reads with MiXCR, one entry per CDR3 protein. The sample shows about 11,000 distinct CDR3 sequences, almost 30% of them seen only once. The sequenced material came from lung tumor tissue. The receptors shown here come from a woman in her forties or fifties with non-small cell lung cancer.

Notes on this clonotype: Since a much larger clone is just one base distant, this may be a read error. V gene TRBV28 combines with J gene TRBJ1-2; tentatively, D is TRBD1 (6 bases). The CDR3 loop spans 15 amino acids. The germline V and J ends were trimmed by 6 bases and 6 bases, with 20 bases remaining between them. Germline CDR1 reads MDHEN; CDR2 reads SYDVKM. CDR3 sequence (DNA): TGTGCCAGCAGCGACGTGGGACACGGGCGAAATGGCTACACCTTC. Its protein is CASSDVGHGRNGYTF.

This clonotype was observed a few times. The chain uses TRBV27 and TRBJ2-7, with a tentative D call TRBD1 (7 bases). V shed 3 bases and J shed 3 bases, with 15 bases lying between them. Germline V gene data show CDR1 as MNHEY and CDR2 as SMNVEV (reference sequence). This CDR3 spans 15 amino acids. CDR3 region: CASSLGRGDLYEQYF. Written as DNA, the CDR3 is TGTGCCAGCAGTTTGGGCAGGGGGGACCTCTACGAGCAGTACTTC.

The chain uses TRBV6-2 or TRBV6-3 and TRBJ2-7; D gene unclear. The ends were cut back, 6 bases at V and 1 base at J, with 4 bases in the middle. Germline values: CDR1 MNHEY, CDR2 SVGEGT. The CDR3 covers 11 residues. CDR3 DNA: TGTGCCAGCAGCCAATCCTACGAGCAGTACTTC. This codes for CASSQSYEQYF.

Details on this clonotype: Being one base from a much bigger clone, this may be a read error. The V gene is TRBV28, the J gene TRBJ2-1, with TRBD2 matching 12 bases. V dropped 3 bases and J dropped 5; count of bases not matched to a gene: 8. This CDR3 contains 17 residues. Germline V gene data show CDR1 as MDHEN and CDR2 as SYDVKM. CDR3 sequence reads: CASSLILAGGVDNEQFF. CDR3 in DNA: TGTGCCAGCAGTTTGATACTAGCGGGAGGAGTTGACAATGAGCAGTTCTTC.

This clonotype has a handful of counts. This chain links TRBV10-2 with TRBJ1-4; TRBD1 is a possible D gene (5 bases). The CDR3 runs 15 residues. V gave up 4 bases and J gave up 5 bases, with 14 bases separating them. CDR1 is WSHSY and CDR2 is SAAADI in the germline V gene. Here the CDR3 reads CASSGMTAINEKLFF. The CDR3 DNA sequence: TGCGCCAGCAGTGGGATGACAGCGATCAATGAAAAACTGTTTTTT.

A note on this clonotype: A read error may account for a junction end that differs from germline. The V and J genes are TRBV2 and TRBJ2-6, with a tentative D call TRBD2 (6 bases). The CDR3 consists of 17 residues. Germline assignment: CDR1 SNHLY and CDR2 FYNNEI. The CDR3 coding sequence is TGTGCCAGGGAGGGCCCCACATGGAACTCTGGGGCCAACGTCCTTACTTTC. Translation: CAREGPTWNSGANVLTF. Based on the CDR3 plus reference TRBV2 and TRBJ2-6, the full variable domain is EPEVTQTPSHQVTQMGQEVILRCVPISNHLYFYWYRQILGQKVEFLVSFYNNEISEKSEIFDDQFSVERPDGSNFTLKIRSTKLEDSAMYFCAREGPTWNSGANVLTFGAGSRLTVL.

The rearrangement links TRBV6-5 to TRBJ1-1; D not resolved. The germline CDR1 and CDR2 sequences are MNHEY and SVGAGI. The CDR3 consists of 16 residues. V was cut by 10 bases and J by 6 bases, with 27 bases left in between. The CDR3 here is CAINSSMRLKYSEAFF. The CDR3 nucleotides read TGTGCCATCAATTCTTCAATGAGGTTAAAATACTCTGAAGCTTTCTTT.

This chain links TRBV28 with TRBJ1-4, with D possibly being TRBD1 (5 bases). Germline CDR1 is MDHEN and CDR2 is SYDVKM. This CDR3 contains 15 residues. V was cut by 6 bases and J by 3 bases, with 14 bases left in between. CDR3: CASSPTRRANEKLFF. CDR3 in DNA: TGTGCCAGCAGCCCAACACGCAGGGCTAATGAAAAACTGTTTTTT.

J is TRBJ2-3 and V is TRBV3-1; D unresolved. Deletions cut 1 base from V and 3 bases from J, with 17 bases between. The germline V gene has CDR1 LGHDT and CDR2 YNNKEL (reference sequence). The CDR3 has 17 residues. The CDR3 bases are TGTGCCAGCAGCCAAGCACAAGGCTCCCTTGGGACAGATACGCAGTATTTT. Its protein product is CASSQAQGSLGTDTQYF.

This clonotype was counted many times. The V and J genes are TRBV2 and TRBJ2-4; D possibly uses TRBD1 or TRBD2 (7 bases each). CDR1 is SNHLY and CDR2 is FYNNEI in the germline V gene. The CDR3 covers 15 residues. V gave up 7 bases and J gave up 1 base, with 14 bases separating them. The CDR3 region is CASTQGEGAKNIQYF. Written as DNA, the CDR3 is TGTGCCAGCACCCAGGGGGAGGGGGCCAAAAACATTCAGTACTTC.

The gene calls are TRBV18 and TRBJ1-2; TRBD1 aligns across 7 bases. There are 15 residues in the CDR3. Germline CDR1 reads KGHSH; CDR2 reads LQKENI. After removal of 3 bases from V and 2 bases from J, the junction contained 6 bases not matched to a gene. CDR3 in DNA: TGTGCCAGCTCACCGGACAGGAGCCCAAACTATGGCTACACCTTC. This gives the protein CASSPDRSPNYGYTF.

This clonotype was seen only a few times. The J gene is TRBJ1-1, the V gene TRBV27; TRBD1 agrees at 7 bases. Trimming took 7 bases from V and 11 from J; bases not matched to a gene: 10. The CDR3 loop spans 12 amino acids. The germline gives CDR1 MNHEY, CDR2 SMNVEV (reference sequence). The CDR3 reads CASTSRDRVAFF. CDR3 DNA sequence: TGTGCCAGCACCTCCCGAGACAGGGTGGCTTTCTTT.

The chain carries TRBV29-1 and TRBJ2-7, with 11 nucleotides matching TRBD1. V lost 7 bases to trimming and J lost 6 bases; unmatched junction nucleotides: 11. The CDR3 is made up of 14 amino acids. In germline, CDR1 is SQVTM, CDR2 ANQGSEA. For the CDR3, the DNA is TGCAGCGCGAACACCGGGACAGGGGGGGCCGAGCAGTACTTC. Its translation is CSANTGTGGAEQYF.